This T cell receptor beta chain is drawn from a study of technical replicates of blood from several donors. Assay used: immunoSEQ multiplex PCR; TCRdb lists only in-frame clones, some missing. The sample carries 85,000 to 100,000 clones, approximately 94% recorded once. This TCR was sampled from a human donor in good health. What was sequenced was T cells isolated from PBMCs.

In DNA, the CDR3 is TGTGCCAGCAGGGACAGGCCGCGGAGCAATCAGCCCCAGCATTTT. Protein product: CASRDRPRSNQPQHF. This chain links TRBV6-4 with TRBJ1-5, with 7 positions matching TRBD1. The ends lost 6 bases at V and 1 base at J; junction bases unmatched: 6. Germline values: CDR1 MRHNA, CDR2 SNTAGT. This CDR3 spans 15 amino acids.